Following are 2 T cell receptor beta chains from one sample sequenced in a study of T cells in localized non-small cell lung cancer. Sequenced by immunoSEQ multiplex PCR; TCRdb stores in-frame clones only, minus some. Of 15,000 to 20,000 clones listed, around 90% were seen once; the top ten hold roughly 1.2%. This specimen consisted of peripheral blood mononuclear cells, obtained before any cancer treatment. The receptors come from a woman aged 35 to 70 with stage III lung adenocarcinoma.

This chain joins TRBV5-4 and TRBJ2-3; possible D gene TRBD2, 7 bases. The ends were cut back, 2 bases at V and 0 bases at J, with 13 bases in the middle. The CDR3 contains 16 residues. Germline V gives CDR1 SGHNT, CDR2 YYREEE (reference sequence). DNA for the CDR3: TGTGCCAGCAGCTTAGGGGGGGCTAGAAGCACAGATACGCAGTATTTT. It codes for CASSLGGARSTDTQYF.

This clone was seen more than once but under ten times. The V gene is TRBV12-5, the J gene TRBJ2-3; maybe TRBD2 (5 bases). Germline V gene sequence: CDR1 LGHNT, CDR2 FRNRAP. The CDR3 consists of 18 residues. V gave up 0 bases and J gave up 1 base, with 17 bases separating them. CDR3 coding DNA: TGTGCTAGTGGTTTGGTACGAGATGGGGAGCGCGGCACAGATACGCAGTATTTT. Its translation is CASGLVRDGERGTDTQYF.